A single sample gave rise to the 2 T cell receptor beta chains below, sequenced in a study of cytomegalovirus exposure and HLA in healthy donors. The PCR had 60 Vbeta and 13 Jbeta primers. Profiled with immunoSEQ multiplex PCR; TCRdb holds only in-frame clones, not every one. Of roughly 60,000 clones in the sample, around 83% were seen once. Source material: PBMCs. Receptors originate from a man aged 25 to 40 in good health and CMV-seronegative.

This sequence joins TRBV27 and TRBJ2-1; 11 positions agree with TRBD2. Germline loops: CDR1 MNHEY, CDR2 SMNVEV (reference sequence). CDR3 size: 14 residues. Trimming took 6 bases from V and 6 from J; bases not matched to a gene: 4. CDR3 DNA: TGTGCCAGCAGGTTAGCGGGAGGGCTCAATGAGCAGTTCTTC. It specifies CASRLAGGLNEQFF.

This clone was detected once. The V gene is TRBV9, the J gene TRBJ2-2; the match to TRBD2 covers 11 bases. Trimming removed 4 bases from V and 3 bases from J; junction bases left unmatched: 11. Germline V gene sequence: CDR1 SGDLS, CDR2 YYNGEE. The CDR3 contains 18 residues. Here the CDR3 reads CASSPTPLAGGYTGELFF. The CDR3 nucleotides read TGTGCCAGCAGCCCCACCCCCTTAGCGGGAGGGTACACCGGGGAGCTGTTTTTT. The whole variable domain, filled in from reference TRBV9 and TRBJ2-2, reads DSGVTQTPKHLITATGQRVTLRCSPRSGDLSVYWYQQSLDQGLQFLIQYYNGEERAKGNILERFSAQQFPDLHSELNLSSLELGDSALYFCASSPTPLAGGYTGELFFGEGSRLTVL.